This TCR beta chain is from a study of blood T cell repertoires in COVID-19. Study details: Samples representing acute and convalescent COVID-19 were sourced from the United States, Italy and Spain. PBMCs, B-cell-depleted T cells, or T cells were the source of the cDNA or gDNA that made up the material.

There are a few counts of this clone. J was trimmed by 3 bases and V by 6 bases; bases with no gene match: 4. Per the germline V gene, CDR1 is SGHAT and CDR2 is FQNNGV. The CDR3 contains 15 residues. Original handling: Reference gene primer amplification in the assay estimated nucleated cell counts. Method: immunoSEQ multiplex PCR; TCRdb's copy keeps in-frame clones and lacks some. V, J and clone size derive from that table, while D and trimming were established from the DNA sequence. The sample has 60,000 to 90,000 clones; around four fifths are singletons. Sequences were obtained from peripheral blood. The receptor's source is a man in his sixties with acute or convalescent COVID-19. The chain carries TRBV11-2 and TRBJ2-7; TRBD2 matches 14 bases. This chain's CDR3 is CASRPGTSGGYEQYF. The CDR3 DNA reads TGTGCCAGCAGGCCTGGGACTAGCGGGGGCTACGAGCAGTACTTC.